This TCR beta chain appears in the sequencing data of a study of T cell responses to AZD1222 COVID-19 vaccine. Study in general: Recipients boosted at about 4 weeks or about 12 weeks are pooled. Overall study results and limits: At 160-218 and 743-854, vaccine-associated CD4 TCRs were dominant, and they spanned spike. Nearly half of spike-specific TCRs reportedly go after variant regions that carry no mutations.

CDR3 length equals 19 residues. Looked up from germline, CDR1 is MDHEN and CDR2 is SYDVKM. Trimming cost V 2 bases and J 0 bases, with 21 bases left between them. Remarks on this clone: The antigen remains undetermined.

The table came from immunoSEQ multiplex PCR; TCRdb's copy has only in-frame clones and leaves some out. The sample carries 110,000 to 150,000 clones, around 89% recorded once. The chain employs TRBV28 and TRBJ2-3; D perhaps matches TRBD2 (5 bases). The TCR was taken from an adult in good health. The specimen was peripheral blood, collected on day 0 of AZD1222 vaccination. DNA for the CDR3: TGTGCCAGCAGTTTAAGAAGGGAGCGCGTATTAACTAGCACAGATACGCAGTATTTT. Amino acids: CASSLRRERVLTSTDTQYF.